This T cell receptor (beta chain) was retrieved from a study of identical twins. Study conclusions and caveats: The study reached conclusions through statistical analysis that was cross-sectional, not following the same donors.

TCRdb re-analysed the 5' RACE reads in MiXCR, keeping a single row per CDR3 protein. This sample carries about 520,000 distinct CDR3 sequences, about 20% of them seen once, and the ten largest clones take around 0.91%. The CDR3 is made up of 13 amino acids. Looked up from germline, CDR1 is LNHNV and CDR2 is YYDKDF (reference sequence). V lost 0 bases and J lost 4, with 7 bases in between. In the case of this clonotype: Antigen: not known.

The same data also went into a second study, on T cells expressing NK-cell markers.

The sequencing input was CD4+ T cells sorted from blood. This receptor was taken from a woman between 18 and 29 years old in good health. The V call is TRBV15, the J call TRBJ2-7; no reliable D call. The CDR3 spells CATSRDPGYEQYF. CDR3 bases: TGTGCCACCAGCAGAGATCCGGGTTACGAGCAGTACTTC.